The 10 T cell receptor beta chains below all came from one sample that was sequenced in a study of CD8 T cells in Susac syndrome. After extraction with the RNeasy kit, about 0.5 to 1 ug of the RNA was reverse transcribed using random hexamers. TCRdb analysed the immunoSEQ multiplex PCR reads with MiXCR anew, one entry per CDR3 protein. The table has 200,000 to 300,000 distinct CDR3 sequences, 90% to 96% seen once. Source material: CD4+ T cells from PBMCs. The receptor set was obtained from a human donor with Susac syndrome.

The genes are TRBV7-2 and TRBJ2-1, with D unresolved. Looked up from germline, CDR1 is SGHTA and CDR2 is FQGNSA. V gave up 5 bases and J gave up 4 bases, with 15 bases separating them. CDR3 size: 15 residues. The DNA for the CDR3 is TGTGCCAGCAGCAGTCGCTGGGCTGGGTACAATGAGCAGTTCTTC. Translation gives CASSSRWAGYNEQFF.

This clonotype was counted once. V is TRBV15 and J is TRBJ2-5, with 9 bases lining up with TRBD1. Germline values: CDR1 LNHNV, CDR2 YYDKDF (reference sequence). This CDR3 is 13 amino acids long. V shed 0 bases, J shed 12 bases, and the junction held 5 bases outside the gene matches. The CDR3 coding sequence is TGTGCCACCAGCAGAGATCTGTGGGACAGGGAGTACTTC. Protein: CATSRDLWDREYF.

This sequence joins TRBV29-1 and TRBJ2-1, with TRBD2 matching 11 bases. The germline gives CDR1 SQVTM, CDR2 ANQGSEA. This CDR3 has 13 residues. In DNA form, the CDR3 reads TGCACCACGGGACTAGCGGCCTACAATGAGCAGTTCTTC. Amino acids: CTTGLAAYNEQFF.

This clonotype was detected only once. V usage is TRBV30 and J usage is TRBJ2-3; D possibly matches TRBD1 or TRBD2 (7 bases each). This CDR3 spans 12 amino acids. V shed 6 bases and J shed 6 bases, with 13 bases lying between them. Germline V CDR1 and CDR2: GTSNPN, SVGIG (reference sequence). The CDR3 nucleotides read TGTGCCTGCCCAGGGGGGGGCGATACGCAGTATTTT. Translation: CACPGGGDTQYF.

The rearrangement uses TRBV7-8 and TRBJ2-5; 7 bases match TRBD2. The germline V gene encodes CDR1 SGHVS and CDR2 FQNEAQ. Trimming cost V 5 bases and J 7 bases; bases outside gene matches: 10. The CDR3 is 14 residues long. The chain's CDR3 is CASSPPTSPATQYF. The CDR3 coding sequence is TGTGCCAGCAGCCCCCCGACTAGCCCAGCGACCCAGTACTTC.

The chain uses TRBV12-3 or TRBV12-4 and TRBJ1-5, with TRBD1 as a possible D gene (6 bases). The CDR3 spans 14 residues. Trimming left V 3 bases short and J 7 bases short, with 13 bases between. The CDR3 protein is CASSFQGRGQPQHF. For the CDR3, the DNA is TGTGCCAGCAGTTTTCAAGGGAGGGGGCAGCCCCAGCATTTT.

V usage is TRBV11-2 and J usage is TRBJ1-1, with D uncertain. This CDR3 region has 11 residues. Trimming removed 1 base at V and 11 bases at J, with 8 bases between. The germline V gene has CDR1 SGHAT and CDR2 FQNNGV. The CDR3 coding sequence is TGTGCCAGCAGCTTAGGTGTTGAGGCTTTCTTT. Protein sequence: CASSLGVEAFF. The entire variable domain, with the rest obtained from reference TRBV11-2 and TRBJ1-1, is as follows: EAGVAQSPRYKIIEKRQSVAFWCNPISGHATLYWYQQILGQGPKLLIQFQNNGVVDDSQLPKDRFSAERLKGVDSTLKIQPAKLEDSAVYLCASSLGVEAFFGQGTRLTVV.

This clonotype was counted a few times. V usage is TRBV20-1 and J usage is TRBJ2-7; D remains ambiguous. This CDR3 has 14 residues. Per germline, CDR1 DFQATT and CDR2 SNEGSKA (reference sequence). V lost 5 bases, J lost 1 base, and 15 bases lay in between. CDR3 bases: TGCAGTGCTCGGACGCCTACTCGGTCCTACGAGCAGTACTTC. Translated, it gives CSARTPTRSYEQYF.

The CDR3 loop is CSARTSGGTGELFF. The CDR3 nucleotides are TGCAGTGCCCGGACTAGCGGGGGCACCGGGGAGCTGTTTTTT. This chain connects TRBV20-1 to TRBJ2-2, with TRBD2 identical over 13 bases. The CDR3 consists of 14 residues. V trimming: 6 bases; J trimming: 4 bases; junction bases outside the gene matches: 2. Looked up from germline, CDR1 is DFQATT and CDR2 is SNEGSKA (reference sequence).

The chain couples TRBV3-1 to TRBJ1-2; TRBD1 matches at 10 bases. CDR1 and CDR2 (germline): LGHDT, YNNKEL (reference sequence). CDR3 length: 15 amino acids. J gave up 3 bases and V 1 base, and 2 bases lay outside the gene matches. CDR3: CASSQGGQGYYGYTF. CDR3 DNA: TGTGCCAGCAGCCAAGGGGGACAGGGGTACTATGGCTACACCTTC.